The rows below give T cell receptor beta chains drawn from one sample of a study of blood T cell repertoires in COVID-19. Sequenced by immunoSEQ multiplex PCR; TCRdb stores in-frame clones only, minus some. Seen here are approximately 100,000 clones, roughly 71% observed once, and the top ten hold approximately 5.9%. Material for sequencing was peripheral blood. The receptors originated from a man at least 80 years old with acute or convalescent COVID-19. Each CDR3 is given with its conserved first and last residue. D genes are given only for firm matches. Some rows have no size entry. The others give once, few or many, or a class for an expanded clone.

CDR3 DNA	CDR3 protein	D gene	J gene	V gene	CDR3 length	clone size
TGTGCCAGCAGTTTGGTTACAGTTAATCAGCCCCAGCATTTT	CASSLVTVNQPQHF	NA	TRBJ1-5	TRBV28	14	few
TGTGCCTGGAGAGAGGCACCTACTATACCCCTCCACTTT	CAWREAPTIPLHF	NA	TRBJ1-6	TRBV30	13	few
TGTGCCAGCAGTTCCCCGGGACAGGGAAGTTCACCCCTCCACTTT	CASSSPGQGSSPLHF	TRBD1	TRBJ1-6	TRBV6-6	15	few
TGTGCCAGCAGCTTTTTGGGGGGTCTGGCCGGGGAGCTGTTTTTT	CASSFLGGLAGELFF	NA	TRBJ2-2	TRBV7-9	15	NA
TGTGCCAGCAGCCAAGGACAGGGGGTTCCCTCCTACGAGCAGTACTTC	CASSQGQGVPSYEQYF	TRBD1	TRBJ2-7	TRBV3-1/TRBV3-2	16	NA
TGCGCCAGCAGCTTGGCCGGAGGCTACATGAACACTGAAGCTTTCTTT	CASSLAGGYMNTEAFF	NA	TRBJ1-1	TRBV5-1	16	NA
TGTGCCACCAGTGAACCCGGGACCTACGAGCAGTACTTC	CATSEPGTYEQYF	NA	TRBJ2-7	TRBV24-1	13	NA
TGTGCCAGCAATCGATCCGGGACAGGGTCCTACGAGCAGTACTTC	CASNRSGTGSYEQYF	TRBD1	TRBJ2-7	TRBV28	15	NA
TGTGCCAGCAGTTTCAGGCAGGGCTTCGGCTACACCTTC	CASSFRQGFGYTF	NA	TRBJ1-2	TRBV12-3/TRBV12-4	13	NA
TGTGCCTCAGACAGGAACCACACAGATACGCAGTATTTT	CASDRNHTDTQYF	NA	TRBJ2-3	TRBV24-1	13	few
TGTGCCAGTAGTGCCACAGGGGGAAAACTGTTTTTT	CASSATGGKLFF	TRBD1	TRBJ1-4	TRBV19	12	few
TGTGCCAGCGGGTGGACAGGGGGCCGATCCTACAATGAGCAGTTCTTC	CASGWTGGRSYNEQFF	TRBD1	TRBJ2-1	TRBV3-1/TRBV3-2	16	NA
TGTGCCAGCAGCCAAGCCATAGCGGGAGGGCCAACAGATACGCAGTATTTT	CASSQAIAGGPTDTQYF	TRBD2	TRBJ2-3	TRBV3-1/TRBV3-2	17	NA
TGTGCCAGCAGCTTCTTAAGGGACAGGGGGTTTTTTTTT	CASSFLRDRGFFF	TRBD1	TRBJ1-4	TRBV5-6	13	once
TGCGCCAGCAGCCTCGGGACTAGCGGGGTATACGAGCAGTACTTC	CASSLGTSGVYEQYF	TRBD2	TRBJ2-7	TRBV5-1	15	NA
TGTGCCAGCAGTCCGGGATATTCCTACGAGCAGTACTTC	CASSPGYSYEQYF	NA	TRBJ2-7	TRBV2	13	NA
TGTGCCAGCAGCCAGGACAGGAGTCGCGAAAAACTGTTTTTT	CASSQDRSREKLFF	TRBD1	TRBJ1-4	TRBV11-2	14	NA
TGTGCCAGCAGTTACTCGATGCAGGGGGCATACGAGCAGTACTTC	CASSYSMQGAYEQYF	TRBD1	TRBJ2-7	TRBV6-2/TRBV6-3	15	NA
TGTGCCAGAAGCTTGGAACCTCAGACTAGGACTGGCTATGAGCAGTTCTTC	CARSLEPQTRTGYEQFF	NA	TRBJ2-1	TRBV5-3	17	once
TGTGCCAGCATGGCAGGGATGAACACTAACTATGGCTACACCTTC	CASMAGMNTNYGYTF	NA	TRBJ1-2	TRBV6-5	15	NA
TGCGCCAGCAGCCTCACTAGCGGGAACACAGATACGCAGTATTTT	CASSLTSGNTDTQYF	TRBD2	TRBJ2-3	TRBV4-1	15	NA
TGTGCCAGCAGTTTTGCTAGCGGGAAATACGAGCAGTACTTC	CASSFASGKYEQYF	TRBD2	TRBJ2-7	TRBV28	14	NA
TGTGCCAGCAGCTTCCTCCAAGCGAACAATGAGCAGTTCTTC	CASSFLQANNEQFF	NA	TRBJ2-1	TRBV13	14	NA
TGTGCCAGCAAGGGGATAGCCTACGAGCAGTACTTC	CASKGIAYEQYF	NA	TRBJ2-7	TRBV11-2	12	few
TGTGCCAGCTCACCACGGGACCCGGGACAGGGGAACAATGAGCAGTTCTTC	CASSPRDPGQGNNEQFF	TRBD1	TRBJ2-1	TRBV18	17	NA
TGCGCCAGCAGCCGAAAGACATGGGAGGACCAGTACAATGAGCAGTTCTTC	CASSRKTWEDQYNEQFF	NA	TRBJ2-1	TRBV4-3	17	NA
TGTGCCAGCAGTTTGACAGGGAGCAGCTACGAGCAGTACTTC	CASSLTGSSYEQYF	TRBD1	TRBJ2-7	TRBV6-5	14	NA
TGCAGTGCTTATACGGGGGAGCAGTACTTC	CSAYTGEQYF	NA	TRBJ2-7	TRBV20-1	10	NA
TGTGCCAGCAGCTTAATAGCGGGAGGGCTCGAGCAGTACTTC	CASSLIAGGLEQYF	TRBD2	TRBJ2-7	TRBV11-2	14	NA
TGCGCCAGCAGCTTAGGACAGGGGGGGACAGATACGCAGTATTTT	CASSLGQGGTDTQYF	TRBD1	TRBJ2-3	TRBV5-1	15	NA
TGTGCCAGCAGTTTGGCGGATCCCGGGGAGCTGTTTTTT	CASSLADPGELFF	NA	TRBJ2-2	TRBV28	13	few
TGTGCCAGCAGCGTAGCTCCGACATGGGATCAGCCCCAGCATTTT	CASSVAPTWDQPQHF	NA	TRBJ1-5	TRBV9	15	few
TGTGCAAGTCGCTACACCTGGGACATCTTGGGCTACACCTTC	CASRYTWDILGYTF	NA	TRBJ1-2	TRBV12-2	14	NA
TGTGCCAGCAGCCGGGACTATGGTGAGCAGTTCTTC	CASSRDYGEQFF	TRBD2	TRBJ2-1	TRBV14	12	NA
TGTGCCTTGCTACAGACCCGCTATAATTCACCCCTCCACTTT	CALLQTRYNSPLHF	NA	TRBJ1-6	TRBV30	14	NA
TGTGCCAGCATAACCGGGACAGCGAACACCGGGGAGCTGTTTTTT	CASITGTANTGELFF	TRBD1	TRBJ2-2	TRBV6-5	15	NA
TGTGCCAGCAGCTCCGGGACAGGGTTGACTGAAGCTTTCTTT	CASSSGTGLTEAFF	TRBD1	TRBJ1-1	TRBV5-6	14	NA